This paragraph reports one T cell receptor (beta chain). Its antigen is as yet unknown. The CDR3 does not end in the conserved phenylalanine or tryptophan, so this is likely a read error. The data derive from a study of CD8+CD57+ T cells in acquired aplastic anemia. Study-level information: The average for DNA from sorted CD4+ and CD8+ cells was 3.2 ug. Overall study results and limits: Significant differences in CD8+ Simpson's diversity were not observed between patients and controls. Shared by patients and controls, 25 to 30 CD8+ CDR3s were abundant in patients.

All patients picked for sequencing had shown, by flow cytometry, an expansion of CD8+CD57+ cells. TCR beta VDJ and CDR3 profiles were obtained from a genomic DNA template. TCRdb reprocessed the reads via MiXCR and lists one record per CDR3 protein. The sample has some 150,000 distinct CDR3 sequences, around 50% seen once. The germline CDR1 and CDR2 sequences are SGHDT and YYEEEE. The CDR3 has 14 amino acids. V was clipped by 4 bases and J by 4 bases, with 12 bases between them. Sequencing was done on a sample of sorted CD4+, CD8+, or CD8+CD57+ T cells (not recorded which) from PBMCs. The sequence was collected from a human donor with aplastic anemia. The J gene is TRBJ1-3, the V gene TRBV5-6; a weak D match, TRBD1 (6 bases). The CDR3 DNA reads TGTGCCAGCAGCCTAGGACAGAGAGGAAACACCATATATTCT. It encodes CASSLGQRGNTIYS.